Shown below are 7 T cell receptor beta chains from a single sample sequenced in a study of neurological immune-mediated disorders. TCRdb re-called the 5' RACE reads through MiXCR, storing one row per CDR3 protein. Among just under 60,000 distinct CDR3 sequences listed, under 3% were seen once. The sample comprised PBMCs. These receptors all come from a man in his forties or fifties with multiple sclerosis.

This clonotype was counted ten times or more. The CDR3 DNA sequence: TGTGCCAGCAGAACAGGGGGATCCTACGAGCAGTACTTC. Translation: CASRTGGSYEQYF. V usage is TRBV25-1 and J usage is TRBJ2-7; TRBD1 matches 8 bases. V dropped 6 bases and J dropped 1; count of bases not matched to a gene: 2. In germline, CDR1 is MGHDK, CDR2 SYGVNS. The CDR3 totals 13 residues.

This clonotype was seen many times. The chain carries TRBV12-3 or TRBV12-4 and TRBJ1-1; no firm D call. Trimming shortened V by 7 bases and J by 7 bases, and 16 bases separated the two germline ends. The CDR3 is 13 residues long. Written as DNA, the CDR3 is TGTGCCAGCACCCCCGACACCTTTTTTGAAGCTTTCTTT. Translated: CASTPDTFFEAFF.

This clonotype has a count of ten or more. CDR3 DNA sequence: TGTGCCAGCAGTTCCCGACAGGGTCTGACCGGGGAGCTGTTTTTT. Translated: CASSSRQGLTGELFF. The gene calls are TRBV12-3 or TRBV12-4 and TRBJ2-2, with 7 bases identical to TRBD1. The CDR3 length is 15 residues. Trimming at V came to 4 bases and at J to 5 bases, leaving 7 bases not matched to a gene.

This clonotype was seen repeatedly, ten times or more. The V gene is TRBV20-1, the J gene TRBJ2-7, with 9 bases lining up with TRBD1. Germline loops: CDR1 DFQATT, CDR2 SNEGSKA (reference sequence). The CDR3 has 14 amino acids. The V gene end was trimmed by 0 bases and the J gene end by 6 bases; junction bases not matched to a gene: 6. The CDR3 sequence is CSAREQGAASEQYF. DNA of the CDR3: TGCAGTGCTAGAGAACAGGGGGCGGCTTCCGAGCAGTACTTC.

This clonotype was counted many times. This chain links TRBV5-1 with TRBJ1-6; D not resolved. The germline V gene has CDR1 SGHRS and CDR2 YFSETQ. V was cut by 4 bases and J by 7 bases, with 12 bases left in between. The CDR3 spans 14 residues. This chain's CDR3 is CASSRQGDNSPLHF. The CDR3 DNA is TGCGCCAGCAGCCGACAAGGCGACAATTCACCCCTCCACTTT.

In this sample, this clonotype turned up many times. The chain employs TRBV5-6 and TRBJ1-4; unclear D gene. Trimming stripped 4 bases from V and 4 bases from J, with 14 bases between. Germline CDR1 SGHDT, CDR2 YYEEEE. The CDR3 spans 15 residues. This CDR3 reads CASSTGPRDNEKLFF. The CDR3 region has the DNA TGTGCCAGCAGCACTGGGCCTCGTGATAATGAAAAACTGTTTTTT.

In its sample, this clonotype was seen many times. J is TRBJ2-2 and V is TRBV10-3; 10 bases are shared with TRBD1. Germline values: CDR1 ENHRY, CDR2 SYGVKD. The CDR3 runs 14 residues. Germline trimming cut 10 bases from V and 5 bases from J; bases unmatched to any gene: 7. DNA for the CDR3: TGTGCCAGCACCGGGACAGGGGTAACCGGGGAGCTGTTTTTT. Protein sequence: CASTGTGVTGELFF.